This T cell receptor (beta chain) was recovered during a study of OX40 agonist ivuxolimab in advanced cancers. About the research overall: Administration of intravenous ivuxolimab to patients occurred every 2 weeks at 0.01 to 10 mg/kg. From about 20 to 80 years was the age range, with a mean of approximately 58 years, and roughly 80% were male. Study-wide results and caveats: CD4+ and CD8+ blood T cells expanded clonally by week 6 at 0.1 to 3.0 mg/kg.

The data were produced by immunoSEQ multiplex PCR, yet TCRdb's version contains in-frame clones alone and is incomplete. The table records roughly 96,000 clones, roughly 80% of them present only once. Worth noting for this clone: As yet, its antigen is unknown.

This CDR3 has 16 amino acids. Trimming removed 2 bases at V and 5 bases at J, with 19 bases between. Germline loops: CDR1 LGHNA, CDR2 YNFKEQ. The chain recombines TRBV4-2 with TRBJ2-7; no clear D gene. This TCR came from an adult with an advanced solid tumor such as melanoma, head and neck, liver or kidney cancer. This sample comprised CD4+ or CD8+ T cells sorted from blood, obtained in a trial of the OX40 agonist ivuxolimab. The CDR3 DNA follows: TGTGCCAGCAGCCAAAGCCGGGCCCGTCCCGAGAACGAGCAGTACTTC. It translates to CASSQSRARPENEQYF.